This passage covers 8 T cell receptor beta chains from one sample sequenced in a study of cytomegalovirus exposure and HLA in healthy donors. The PCR was carried out with 60 Vbeta primers and 13 Jbeta primers. Repertoires were generated with immunoSEQ multiplex PCR, while TCRdb's copy carries only in-frame clones and drops some. The table includes 140,000 to 150,000 clones, around 85% detected once. Input material: PBMCs. Receptors were obtained from a woman in her thirties in good health and CMV-seronegative.

The chain joins TRBV5-1 to TRBJ2-3; 10 nucleotides line up with TRBD2. The CDR3 loop spans 15 amino acids. Per germline, CDR1 SGHRS and CDR2 YFSETQ. V was pared by 2 bases and J by 2 bases, with 2 bases of the junction left unmatched. The CDR3 DNA reads TGCGCCAGCAGCTTTACTAGCGGGGACACAGATACGCAGTATTTT. Translated: CASSFTSGDTDTQYF. Full variable domain (remainder filled in from reference TRBV5-1 and TRBJ2-3): KAGVTQTPRYLIKTRGQQVTLSCSPISGHRSVSWYQQTPGQGLQFLFEYFSETQRNKGNFPGRFSGRQFSNSRSEMNVSTLELGDSALYLCASSFTSGDTDTQYFGPGTRLTVL.

This sequence joins TRBV30 and TRBJ2-7; 7 bases line up with TRBD1. Trimming at V came to 7 bases and at J to 4 bases, leaving 19 bases not matched to a gene. This CDR3 spans 16 amino acids. Germline V lookup: CDR1 GTSNPN, CDR2 SVGIG (reference sequence). CDR3 DNA sequence: TGTGCCTCGCTAACCTCCGGGAAACAGGGGAATTACGAGCAGTACTTC. This translates into CASLTSGKQGNYEQYF.

A few counts support this clone. This chain links TRBV4-3 with TRBJ2-1, with 8 positions matching TRBD2. Germline V gene sequence: CDR1 LGHNA, CDR2 YSLEER. V dropped 4 bases and J dropped 4; count of bases not matched to a gene: 9. CDR3 length: 16 residues. The CDR3 region has the DNA TGCGCCAGCAGCCCCCGGGGAGCGGGGGATTACAATGAGCAGTTCTTC. Translation: CASSPRGAGDYNEQFF.

The chain couples TRBV2 to TRBJ2-1; a weak D match, TRBD2 (5 bases). This CDR3 comprises 13 residues. Between the trimmed V and J ends, which lost 6 bases and 10 bases, there was a span of 16 bases. Germline CDR1 is SNHLY and CDR2 is FYNNEI. The DNA for the CDR3 is TGTGCCAGCAGGACTCTCCGGGGAAAGGAGCAGTTCTTC. Residues: CASRTLRGKEQFF.

This clone was observed a few times. This chain uses TRBV9 with TRBJ1-1; 12 bases fit TRBD1. There are 14 residues in the CDR3. Looked up from germline, CDR1 is SGDLS and CDR2 is YYNGEE. The V segment lost 7 bases and the J segment 0 bases; nucleotides outside the gene matches: 1. The CDR3 DNA reads as TGTGCCAGCGGGACAGGGGGCCTGAACACTGAAGCTTTCTTT. Translation: CASGTGGLNTEAFF.

CDR3 DNA: TGTGCCAGCATCGAGGTATTGGGGCGAGCAGGGCAGTACTTC. Translation: CASIEVLGRAGQYF. The chain combines TRBV6-1 with TRBJ2-7; D may be TRBD1 (5 bases). The CDR3 runs to 14 residues. The germline V and J ends were trimmed by 7 bases and 9 bases, with 22 bases remaining between them. Germline loops: CDR1 MNHNS, CDR2 SASEGT.

The chain links TRBV10-1 to TRBJ1-1; a possible D gene is TRBD1 (6 bases). The CDR3 spans 15 residues. V lost 0 bases, J lost 5 bases, and 13 bases lay in between. Germline loops: CDR1 WNHNN, CDR2 SYGVQD (reference sequence). As DNA, the CDR3 is TGCGCCAGCAGTGAGTCTGGGGGGGCAAGGACTGAAGCTTTCTTT. It encodes CASSESGGARTEAFF.

In its sample, this clone was seen once. This rearrangement joins TRBV18 to TRBJ1-2; D is ambiguous. Germline V gene lookup returns CDR1 KGHSH and CDR2 LQKENI. This CDR3 contains 16 residues. Trimming removed 6 bases from V and 0 bases from J, with 17 bases in between. Here the CDR3 DNA reads TGTGCCAGCTCCCCTACCACGGCGGCCGCTAACTATGGCTACACCTTC. Encoded protein: CASSPTTAAANYGYTF.